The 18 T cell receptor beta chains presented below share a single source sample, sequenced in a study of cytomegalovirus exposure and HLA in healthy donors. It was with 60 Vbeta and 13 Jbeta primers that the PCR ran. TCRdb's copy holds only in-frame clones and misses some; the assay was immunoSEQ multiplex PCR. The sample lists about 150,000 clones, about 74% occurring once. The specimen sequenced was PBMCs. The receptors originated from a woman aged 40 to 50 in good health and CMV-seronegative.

This CDR3 reads CASSLAFEGVNEQFF. CDR3 sequence (DNA): TGCGCCAGCAGCTTGGCCTTTGAAGGGGTCAATGAGCAGTTCTTC. The rearrangement links TRBV5-1 to TRBJ2-1, with D possibly matching TRBD1 (5 bases). Between the trimmed V and J ends, which lost 0 bases and 6 bases, there was a span of 13 bases. The germline V gene has CDR1 SGHRS and CDR2 YFSETQ. The CDR3 runs to 15 residues.

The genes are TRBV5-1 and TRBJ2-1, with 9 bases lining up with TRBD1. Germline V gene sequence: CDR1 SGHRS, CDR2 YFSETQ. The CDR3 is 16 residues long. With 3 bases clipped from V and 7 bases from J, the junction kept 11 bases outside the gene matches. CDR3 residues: CASSWGAGQGSNEQFF. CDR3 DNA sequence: TGCGCCAGCAGCTGGGGGGCGGGACAGGGATCAAATGAGCAGTTCTTC.

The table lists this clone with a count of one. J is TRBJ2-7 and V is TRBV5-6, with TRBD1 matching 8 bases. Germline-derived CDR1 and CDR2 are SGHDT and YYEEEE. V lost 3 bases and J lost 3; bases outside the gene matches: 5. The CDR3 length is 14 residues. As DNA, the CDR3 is TGTGCCAGCAGCTCGAACAGGGGGTACTACGAGCAGTACTTC. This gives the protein CASSSNRGYYEQYF.

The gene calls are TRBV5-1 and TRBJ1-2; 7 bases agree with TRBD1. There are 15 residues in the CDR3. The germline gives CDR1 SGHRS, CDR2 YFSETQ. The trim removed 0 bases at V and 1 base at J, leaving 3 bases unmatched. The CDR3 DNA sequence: TGCGCCAGCAGCTTGGAGGGGGCTGGTAACTATGGCTACACCTTC. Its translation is CASSLEGAGNYGYTF.

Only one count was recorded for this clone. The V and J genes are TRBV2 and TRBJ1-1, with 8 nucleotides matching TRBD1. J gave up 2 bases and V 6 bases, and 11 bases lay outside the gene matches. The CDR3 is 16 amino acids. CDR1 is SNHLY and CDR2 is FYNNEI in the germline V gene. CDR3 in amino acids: CASSAGGDRLNTEAFF. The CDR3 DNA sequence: TGTGCCAGCAGCGCAGGTGGGGACAGGTTAAACACTGAAGCTTTCTTT.

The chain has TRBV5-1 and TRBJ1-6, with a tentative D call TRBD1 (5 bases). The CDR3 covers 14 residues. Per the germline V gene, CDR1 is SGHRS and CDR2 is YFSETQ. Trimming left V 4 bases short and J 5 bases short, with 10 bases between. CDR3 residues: CASSRGSDNSPLHF. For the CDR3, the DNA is TGCGCCAGCAGCCGGGGGAGCGATAATTCACCCCTCCACTTT.

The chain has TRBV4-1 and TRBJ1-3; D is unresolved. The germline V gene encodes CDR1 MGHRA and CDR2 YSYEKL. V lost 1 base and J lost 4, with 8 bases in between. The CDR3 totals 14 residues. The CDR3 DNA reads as TGCGCCAGCAGCCAAGGGTTAGTGGGAAACACCATATATTTT. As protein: CASSQGLVGNTIYF.

CDR3 sequence reads: CASSPRQINTEAFF. In nucleotides, the CDR3 is TGTGCCAGCTCACCACGGCAGATCAACACTGAAGCTTTCTTT. The J gene is TRBJ1-1, the V gene TRBV18; D is ambiguous. Germline CDR1 and CDR2: KGHSH and LQKENI. The CDR3 runs 14 residues. V was shortened by 1 base and J by 2 bases, with 8 bases between the two germline ends.

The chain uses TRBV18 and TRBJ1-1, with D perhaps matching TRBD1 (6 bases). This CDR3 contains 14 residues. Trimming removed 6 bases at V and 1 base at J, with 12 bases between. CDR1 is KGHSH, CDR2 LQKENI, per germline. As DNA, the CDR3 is TGTGCCAGCTCCCCCGTAGGGGGGAACACTGAAGCTTTCTTT. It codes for CASSPVGGNTEAFF.

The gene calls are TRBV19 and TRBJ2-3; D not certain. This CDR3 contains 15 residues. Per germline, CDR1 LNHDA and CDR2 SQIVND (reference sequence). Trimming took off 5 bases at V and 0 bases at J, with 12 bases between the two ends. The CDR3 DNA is TGTGCCAGTAGTCCCGTTTCTCCTAGCACAGATACGCAGTATTTT. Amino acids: CASSPVSPSTDTQYF.

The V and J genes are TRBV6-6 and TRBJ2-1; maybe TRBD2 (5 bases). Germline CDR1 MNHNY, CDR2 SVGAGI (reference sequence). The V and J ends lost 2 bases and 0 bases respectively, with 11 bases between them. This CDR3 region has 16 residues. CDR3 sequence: CASSYPSGGSYNEQFF. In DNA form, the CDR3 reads TGTGCCAGCAGTTACCCCTCCGGAGGCTCCTACAATGAGCAGTTCTTC.

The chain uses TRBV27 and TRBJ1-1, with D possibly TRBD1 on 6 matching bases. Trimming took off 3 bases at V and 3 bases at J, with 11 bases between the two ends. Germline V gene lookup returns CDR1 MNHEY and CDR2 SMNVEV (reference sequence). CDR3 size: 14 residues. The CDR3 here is CASSLGGRDTEAFF. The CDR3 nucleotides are TGTGCCAGCAGTTTGGGGGGGCGCGACACTGAAGCTTTCTTT.

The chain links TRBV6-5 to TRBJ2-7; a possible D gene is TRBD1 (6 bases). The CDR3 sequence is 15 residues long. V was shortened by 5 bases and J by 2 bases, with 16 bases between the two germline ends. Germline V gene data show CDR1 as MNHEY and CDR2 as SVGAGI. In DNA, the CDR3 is TGTGCCAGCAGTATGGGACACAGAGGGACCTACGAGCAGTACTTC. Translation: CASSMGHRGTYEQYF.

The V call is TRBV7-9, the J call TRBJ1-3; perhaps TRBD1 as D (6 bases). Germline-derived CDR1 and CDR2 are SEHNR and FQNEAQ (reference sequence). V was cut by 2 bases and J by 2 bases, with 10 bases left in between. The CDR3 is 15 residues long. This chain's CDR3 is CASSLQAGAGNTIYF. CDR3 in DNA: TGTGCCAGCAGCTTACAAGCAGGGGCTGGAAACACCATATATTTT.

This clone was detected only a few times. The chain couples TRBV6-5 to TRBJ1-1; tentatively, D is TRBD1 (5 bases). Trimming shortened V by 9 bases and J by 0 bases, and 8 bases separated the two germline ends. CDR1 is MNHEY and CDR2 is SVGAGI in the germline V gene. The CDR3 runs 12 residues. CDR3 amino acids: CASRTLNTEAFF. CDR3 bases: TGTGCCAGTCGGACACTGAACACTGAAGCTTTCTTT.

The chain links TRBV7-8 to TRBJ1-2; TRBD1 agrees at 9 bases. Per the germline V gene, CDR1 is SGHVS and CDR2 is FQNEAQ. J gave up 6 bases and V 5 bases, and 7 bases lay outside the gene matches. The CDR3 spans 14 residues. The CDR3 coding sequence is TGTGCCAGCAGCCGTCTTACAGGGGGCCATGGCTACACCTTC. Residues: CASSRLTGGHGYTF.

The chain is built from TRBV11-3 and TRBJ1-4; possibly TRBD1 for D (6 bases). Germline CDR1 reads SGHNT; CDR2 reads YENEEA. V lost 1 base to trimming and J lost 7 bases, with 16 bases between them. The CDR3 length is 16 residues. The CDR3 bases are TGTGCCAGCAGCTTAGGACGTGGGCAGGGGTTTGAAAAACTGTTTTTT. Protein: CASSLGRGQGFEKLFF.

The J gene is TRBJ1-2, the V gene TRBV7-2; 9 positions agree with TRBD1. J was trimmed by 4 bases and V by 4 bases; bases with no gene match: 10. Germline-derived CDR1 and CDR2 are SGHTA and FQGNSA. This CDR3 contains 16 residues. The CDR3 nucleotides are TGTGCCAGCAGCTCCAGGGACAGGGTTAAGGGCTATGGCTACACCTTC. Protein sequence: CASSSRDRVKGYGYTF.